This T cell receptor beta chain was identified in a study of blood T cell repertoires in COVID-19. Whole-study context: Samples came from the United States, Italy and Spain, spanning acute and convalescent COVID-19.

Across fewer than 25 US areas, participants ranged in age from about 18 to 90 years. The trim removed 6 bases at V and 7 bases at J, leaving 4 bases unmatched. The CDR3 consists of 14 residues. Germline CDR1 MDHEN, CDR2 SYDVKM. Assay: immunoSEQ multiplex PCR; the TCRdb copy retains only in-frame clones and omits some. This sample has some 200,000 clones; less than 85% occur once, and the top ten carry 5.2%. This receptor was identified in a woman in her sixties or seventies with acute COVID-19. The rearrangement links TRBV28 to TRBJ1-6; 9 nucleotides line up with TRBD1. Sequencing was carried out using PBMCs or T cells enriched from blood (not recorded which). The CDR3 coding sequence is TGTGCCAGCAGGGCCGGGACAGGGAATTCACCCCTCCACTTT. Translated, it gives CASRAGTGNSPLHF.